The TCR beta chain under discussion was sequenced for a study of cytomegalovirus exposure and HLA in healthy donors. Of note for this clone: The antigen remains unidentified.

Primers for the PCR totalled 60 Vbeta and 13 Jbeta. TCRdb keeps only in-frame clones here, not all; method: immunoSEQ multiplex PCR. The sample includes roughly 190,000 clones, over 65% seen only once; the top ten take about 3.5%. V lost 4 bases and J 12 bases, leaving 13 bases between the germline ends. The CDR3 extends over 11 amino acids. CDR1 is SQVTM, CDR2 ANQGSEA, per germline. Overall study findings and caveats: Indistinguishability led to the exclusion of some V segments, TRBV6-2 and TRBV6-3 included. The authors later linked a missense DCLRE1C variant to TCR beta V- and J-gene trimming.

The TCR originated in a man aged 35-49 years in good health and CMV-seropositive. The V gene is TRBV29-1, the J gene TRBJ2-4, with D possibly matching TRBD1 (5 bases). Sequencing input: PBMCs. CDR3 nucleotides: TGCAGCGTTGTAGGGGATGGGCATCAGTACTTC. Amino acids: CSVVGDGHQYF.